The rows below give T cell receptor beta chains drawn from one sample of a study of blood T cell repertoires in COVID-19. Generated by immunoSEQ multiplex PCR, the TCRdb table keeps only in-frame clones and is missing some. The sample contains about 270,000 clones, about nine tenths of which appear only once. Sequencing was done on a sample of peripheral blood. These TCRs come from a man aged 45-65 years with acute or convalescent COVID-19. Both conserved end residues are part of each CDR3. A D gene is named only where the DNA matches it firmly. Size is stated for part of the rows, as once, few or many counts, or as a class when the clone is expanded.

CDR3: CASSPGYTGELFF
DNA: TGTGCCAGCAGCCCCGGGTACACCGGGGAGCTGTTTTTT
length: 13
J: TRBJ2-2
size: -
V: TRBV6-5
D: -

CDR3: CASTYFNTEAFF
DNA: TGTGCCAGCACGTACTTTAACACTGAAGCTTTCTTT
length: 12
J: TRBJ1-1
size: few
V: TRBV12-3/TRBV12-4
D: -

CDR3: CASSLVGQGDEQFF
DNA: TGCGCCAGCAGCTTGGTAGGGCAGGGCGATGAGCAGTTCTTC
length: 14
J: TRBJ2-1
size: -
V: TRBV5-1
D: -

CDR3: CASAGSSGVGSEKLFF
DNA: TGTGCCAGCGCGGGCTCATCAGGGGTGGGTTCTGAAAAACTGTTTTTT
length: 16
J: TRBJ1-4
size: -
V: TRBV19
D: -

CDR3: CASSQEEGAYEQYF
DNA: TGTGCCAGCAGCCAAGAGGAAGGGGCCTACGAGCAGTACTTC
length: 14
J: TRBJ2-7
size: -
V: TRBV3-1/TRBV3-2
D: -

CDR3: CASSYGTVLREQFF
DNA: TGCGCCAGCAGTTACGGGACAGTACTTCGTGAGCAGTTCTTC
length: 14
J: TRBJ2-1
size: few
V: TRBV23-1
D: TRBD1

CDR3: CAWSRQVGGNTIYF
DNA: TGTGCCTGGAGCAGGCAGGTTGGTGGAAACACCATATATTTT
length: 14
J: TRBJ1-3
size: -
V: TRBV30
D: -

CDR3: CASSGARRPGDTEAFF
DNA: TGCGCCAGCAGTGGGGCCCGGCGCCCAGGGGACACTGAAGCTTTCTTT
length: 16
J: TRBJ1-1
size: -
V: TRBV10-1
D: -

CDR3: CASRELAFSSYNEQFF
DNA: TGCGCCAGCAGGGAACTAGCGTTTAGCTCCTACAATGAGCAGTTCTTC
length: 16
J: TRBJ2-1
size: -
V: TRBV5-1
D: TRBD2

CDR3: CASSHRGVYVYTF
DNA: TGTGCCAGCAGCCACAGGGGCGTATACGTCTACACCTTC
length: 13
J: TRBJ1-2
size: few
V: TRBV14
D: -

CDR3: CASSQDYGRGGPPDTQYF
DNA: TGCGCCAGCAGCCAAGATTATGGACGGGGGGGCCCTCCAGATACGCAGTATTTT
length: 18
J: TRBJ2-3
size: -
V: TRBV4-1
D: TRBD2

CDR3: CAISEFGSATSNYGYTF
DNA: TGTGCCATCAGTGAGTTCGGGTCAGCAACCTCTAACTATGGCTACACCTTC
length: 17
J: TRBJ1-2
size: -
V: TRBV10-3
D: -

CDR3: CASSPEAGGAFF
DNA: TGTGCCAGCAGCCCAGAGGCAGGGGGAGCTTTCTTT
length: 12
J: TRBJ1-1
size: -
V: TRBV12-3/TRBV12-4
D: TRBD1

CDR3: CASSEAWGEQQFF
DNA: TGTGCCAGCAGTGAAGCGTGGGGGGAACAGCAGTTCTTC
length: 13
J: TRBJ2-1
size: -
V: TRBV2
D: -

CDR3: CASSRAPQYF
DNA: TGCGCCAGCAGCAGGGCCCCTCAGTACTTC
length: 10
J: TRBJ2-7
size: -
V: TRBV10-2
D: -

CDR3: CASSQKGGETQYF
DNA: TGTGCCAGCAGCCAAAAAGGGGGAGAGACCCAGTACTTC
length: 13
J: TRBJ2-5
size: once
V: TRBV3-1/TRBV3-2
D: -

CDR3: CASSTPGTGGGYTF
DNA: TGTGCCAGTAGTACCCCCGGGACAGGGGGTGGCTACACCTTC
length: 14
J: TRBJ1-2
size: -
V: TRBV19
D: TRBD1

CDR3: CASSMQLAAANTGELFF
DNA: TGCGCCAGCAGCATGCAACTAGCGGCCGCGAACACCGGGGAGCTGTTTTTT
length: 17
J: TRBJ2-2
size: -
V: TRBV5-1
D: TRBD2

CDR3: CASSQEGGGAGEQYF
DNA: TGCGCCAGCAGCCAAGAAGGCGGGGGGGCCGGAGAGCAGTACTTC
length: 15
J: TRBJ2-7
size: -
V: TRBV4-1
D: TRBD2

CDR3: CASSIRGSVDEQFF
DNA: TGTGCCAGTAGTATTCGCGGATCGGTCGATGAGCAGTTCTTC
length: 14
J: TRBJ2-1
size: -
V: TRBV19
D: -

CDR3: CASSLAMTGINYEQYF
DNA: TGCGCCAGCAGCTTGGCCATGACAGGGATAAACTACGAGCAGTACTTC
length: 16
J: TRBJ2-7
size: -
V: TRBV5-1
D: TRBD1

CDR3: CASSGGNLPYEQYF
DNA: TGTGCCAGCAGCGGGGGGAACCTTCCCTACGAGCAGTACTTC
length: 14
J: TRBJ2-7
size: -
V: TRBV19
D: TRBD2

CDR3: CASRTQGLDYGYTF
DNA: TGCGCCAGCAGGACCCAGGGGCTGGACTATGGCTACACCTTC
length: 14
J: TRBJ1-2
size: -
V: TRBV5-1
D: -

CDR3: CASSSTSQGPETQYF
DNA: TGTGCCAGCAGCTCTACTTCCCAGGGTCCTGAGACCCAGTACTTC
length: 15
J: TRBJ2-5
size: -
V: TRBV7-9
D: -

CDR3: CASSSVSLSEAFF
DNA: TGTGCCAGCAGCTCCGTAAGCCTCTCTGAAGCTTTCTTT
length: 13
J: TRBJ1-1
size: -
V: TRBV7-3
D: -

CDR3: CASSGTTSAETQYF
DNA: TGTGCCAGCAGTGGTACGACTAGCGCAGAGACCCAGTACTTC
length: 14
J: TRBJ2-5
size: -
V: TRBV2
D: TRBD2

CDR3: CASSLGGTSYEQYF
DNA: TGTGCCAGCAGTTTGGGGGGGACCTCCTACGAGCAGTACTTC
length: 14
J: TRBJ2-7
size: -
V: TRBV27
D: TRBD2

CDR3: CASSYDMGDEKLFF
DNA: TGTGCCAGCAGTTACGACATGGGCGATGAAAAACTGTTTTTT
length: 14
J: TRBJ1-4
size: -
V: TRBV6-6
D: -